Sequencing of this T cell receptor beta chain was carried out in a study of blood T cell repertoires in COVID-19. Overall study context: COVID-19 samples from acute and convalescent phases originated in the United States, Italy and Spain. Sample material is recorded as cDNA or gDNA derived from T cells, B-cell-depleted T cells, or PBMCs.

Study processing details: By means of reference gene primer amplification, nucleated cell counts were estimated. Method: immunoSEQ multiplex PCR; TCRdb's copy keeps in-frame clones and lacks some. The V and J calls and the clone size are those of that table, but D and trimming were determined from the DNA. The table shows fewer than 250,000 clones, with roughly 86% occurring only once. Germline values: CDR1 MNHNS, CDR2 SASEGT. The V gene lost 0 bases and the J gene lost 0 bases, with 11 bases spanning the gap. The CDR3 length is 16 residues. The rearrangement links TRBV6-1 to TRBJ1-1; maybe TRBD1 (6 bases). This clonotype originated in a woman aged 55 to 70 who had recovered from COVID-19. What was sequenced was peripheral blood. The CDR3: CASSEAGRGVNTEAFF. The CDR3 nucleotides are TGTGCCAGCAGTGAAGCCGGGAGGGGGGTGAACACTGAAGCTTTCTTT.